This TCR beta chain was identified during a study of T cell responses to AZD1222 COVID-19 vaccine (dated by TCRdb to the early 2020s). With respect to the entire study: A total of just over 230 trial participants underwent TCR sequencing, of whom approximately 200 had received two doses of AZD1222 and around 26 had received two doses of the MenACWY control vaccine. Trial participants were enrolled by age into 18-55, 56-69 and 70-plus year subgroups, with 148, 28 and 57 TCR-sequenced participants respectively. The research as a whole found: The 56-69-year group was small, and its depth increase did not reach significance, likely because of low power. After two AZD1222 doses, both the breadth and the depth of spike-specific TCRs were significantly higher than at day 0 and than in MenACWY recipients. Participants were mostly white British, with more females than males. The authors suggested clonal diversity may have been underestimated. Only five to seven AZD1222 recipients were SARS-CoV-2 seropositive at baseline, limiting conclusions about previously exposed vaccinees. Reportedly, close to half of the unique spike-specific TCRs recognized epitopes lying outside the regions that are mutated in the B.1.351 and B.1.1.7 variants. The whole spike protein was spanned by vaccine-associated CD4 TCRs, and dominant responses were seen in regions 160-218 and 743-854. Because no samples from the day 14 peak response were available, repertoires could be characterized only after the peak T cell response.

In light of the paper, this sample's time point label describes: about 28 days (+/-7) after the second vaccine dose. AZD1222 recipients given second doses at about 4 weeks or at about 12 weeks were pooled, since spike-specific TCR depth and breadth were not found to differ between the two schedules. Vaccinee samples came from UK trials COV001 and COV002, including a single-blind randomized controlled phase 2/3 trial of AZD1222 (ChAdOx1 nCoV-19) in healthy adults. For TCRbeta chain sequencing, PBMC samples were collected from trial participants at day 0 and at day 28 after the second dose. For this clone: Its antigen remains unidentified. No base-level quality is on record; no much larger clone is a single base apart.

The CDR3 regions of human TCRbeta chains were analyzed by immunosequencing. The original pipeline was this. TCRs in the repertoires were compared against a reference library of SARS-CoV-2-specific TCRs that had been generated with the MIRA antigen-specificity platform. Breadth was defined as the fraction of unique TCRs that were SARS-CoV-2-associated. Depth was defined as the fraction of total T cells that were SARS-CoV-2-associated. Using the MIRA data, each spike-specific TCR was assigned both to the spike region to which the TCR was reactive and to a CD4 or CD8 class. Log10-transformed breadth and depth values were compared by one-way ANOVA with Sidak's multiple comparisons tests. The immuneACCESS repertoire file appears here via TCRdb, limited to in-frame rearrangements. These files lack a portion of the clones; in checked studies, under half of the deficit traces to unresolved V genes, and the cause of the others is not known. The V and J calls and clone size are taken from that table; D and trimming were inferred from the DNA. Within this sample are under 150,000 clones, with roughly 92% of them counted one time only. Jointly, the top ten make up about a tenth of the sample.

Taken from cysteine to phenylalanine, the CDR3 has 15 residues. CDR3 DNA is the only sequence kept; it has 45 bases, read in frame from the first base. Per the germline V gene (reference sequence), MNHEY is the CDR1 and SMNVEV is the CDR2. The V and J ends are trimmed by 6 bases and 5 bases, leaving 16 bases between them. The sequence links TRBV27 to TRBJ2-2, and perhaps TRBD2 as D gene, on 6 matching bases. The sample consisted of peripheral blood, taken 28 days after the second AZD1222 dose. This sequence originates from an adult who received the AZD1222 COVID-19 vaccine. The DNA reads as follows: TGTGCCAGCAGCACCCCGACCGGGGGAACCGGGGAGCTGTTTTTT. Protein translation: CASSTPTGGTGELFF.